This T cell receptor (beta chain) was observed in a study of beta chain features in type 1 diabetes. For this clone: Its target is not known.

The V gene end was trimmed by 2 bases and the J gene end by 2 bases; junction bases not matched to a gene: 4. In germline, CDR1 is GTSNPN, CDR2 SVGIG (reference sequence). The CDR3 covers 15 residues. Whole-study results and caveats: Type 1 diabetes patients had VDJ junctions that carried fewer insertions and more deletions. PCR, the amplification step, might favor shorter templates, equally in patients and controls. A greater similarity of naive, central memory and Treg TCRB repertoires was seen among patients than among healthy donors. Shortening that was moderate but significant affected the TCRB CDR3s of Type 1 diabetes patients in all four CD4+ subsets.

Sequenced material consisted of expressed TCRB transcripts (all of the isolated RNA was reverse transcribed). TCRdb's copy holds only in-frame clones and misses some; the assay was immunoSEQ multiplex PCR. The sample consists of about 660,000 clones, around 15% of them appearing once. The specimen sequenced was naive CD4+ T cells from blood. This sequence joins TRBV30 and TRBJ2-7; 12 bases map to TRBD2. This TCR came from a man aged 18-30 years with type 1 diabetes. The CDR3 sequence is CAWSSGTSGPYEQYF. For the CDR3, the DNA is TGTGCCTGGAGTTCCGGGACTAGCGGGCCCTACGAGCAGTACTTC.